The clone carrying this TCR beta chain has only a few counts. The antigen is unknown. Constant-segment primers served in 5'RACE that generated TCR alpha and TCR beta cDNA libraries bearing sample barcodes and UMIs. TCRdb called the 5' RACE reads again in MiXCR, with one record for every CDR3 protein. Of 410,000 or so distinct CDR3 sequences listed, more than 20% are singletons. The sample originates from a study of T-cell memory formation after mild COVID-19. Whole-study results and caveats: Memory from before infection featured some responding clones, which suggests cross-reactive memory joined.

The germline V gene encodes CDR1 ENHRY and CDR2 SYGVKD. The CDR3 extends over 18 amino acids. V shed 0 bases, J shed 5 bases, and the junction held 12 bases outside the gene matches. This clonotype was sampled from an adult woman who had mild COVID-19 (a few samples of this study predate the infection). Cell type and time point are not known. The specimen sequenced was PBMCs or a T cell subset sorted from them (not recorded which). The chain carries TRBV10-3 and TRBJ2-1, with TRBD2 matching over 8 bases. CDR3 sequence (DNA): TGTGCCATCAGTGAGTCGATCATCCGCGGGGGGACTAACAATGAGCAGTTCTTC. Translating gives CAISESIIRGGTNNEQFF.